The clone carrying this T cell receptor (beta chain) was observed a few times. What it recognizes is unknown. The entry originates in a study of T cell repertoires in cytomegalovirus infection. Study context: Through public TCR beta signatures, both CMV infection and matching HLA type were indicated.

Study-wide results and caveats: CMV-specific TCR beta clonotypes restricted by HLA-C were the ones dominating the ex vivo response. Summed public TCR beta family frequency identified CMV carriers bearing the relevant HLA.

MiXCR, run by TCRdb on the reads, gives a single entry per CDR3 protein. The profile shows roughly 150,000 distinct CDR3 sequences, 23% of them singletons. The CDR3 covers 13 residues. Germline V gene data show CDR1 as SQVTM and CDR2 as ANQGSEA. V dropped 3 bases and J dropped 8; count of bases not matched to a gene: 4. Sequencing was carried out using PBMCs. This clonotype was obtained from a human donor in good health (CMV status not recorded). Some clones in this sample may be carry-over from other donors' samples. The chain has TRBV29-1 and TRBJ2-1; 10 positions agree with TRBD2. DNA for the CDR3: TGCAGCGTTGAGTCTAGCGGGGGCGATGAGCAGTTCTTC. Protein sequence: CSVESSGGDEQFF.